Sequencing of this T cell receptor beta chain was carried out in a study of read filtering for tumor transcriptome and immune sequencing. With respect to this clonotype: What it recognizes is unknown. This may come from a read error, since a much larger clone is one base off.

Overall study results and limits: Compared with RNA-seq, IR-seq gave much higher clonotype depth and reliability.

This library used roughly 430 ng RNA and molecular barcoded adaptors spanning alpha/delta and beta/gamma chains. TCRdb re-analysed the reads in MiXCR, keeping a single row per CDR3 protein. The table lists approximately 59,000 distinct CDR3 sequences, about 12% of them singletons. Germline-derived CDR1 and CDR2 are SGHVS and FQNEAQ. Trimming took 8 bases from V and 4 from J; bases not matched to a gene: 17. The CDR3 spans 16 residues. Sequencing input: a population of CD138-negative cells sorted from bone marrow. This receptor was obtained from a donor at least 40 years old with multiple myeloma. The chain links TRBV7-8 to TRBJ2-7; TRBD1 matches at 7 bases. CDR3 DNA: TGTGCCAGCGGCTCGCCTGCCGACAGGGCTCTTTACGAGCAGTACTTC. Encoded protein: CASGSPADRALYEQYF. Complete variable domain (other parts from reference TRBV7-8 and TRBJ2-7): GAGVSQSPRYKVAKRGQDVALRCDPISGHVSLFWYQQALGQGPEFLTYFQNEAQLDKSGLPSDRFFAERPEGSVSTLKIQRTQQEDSAVYLCASGSPADRALYEQYFGPGTRLTVT.